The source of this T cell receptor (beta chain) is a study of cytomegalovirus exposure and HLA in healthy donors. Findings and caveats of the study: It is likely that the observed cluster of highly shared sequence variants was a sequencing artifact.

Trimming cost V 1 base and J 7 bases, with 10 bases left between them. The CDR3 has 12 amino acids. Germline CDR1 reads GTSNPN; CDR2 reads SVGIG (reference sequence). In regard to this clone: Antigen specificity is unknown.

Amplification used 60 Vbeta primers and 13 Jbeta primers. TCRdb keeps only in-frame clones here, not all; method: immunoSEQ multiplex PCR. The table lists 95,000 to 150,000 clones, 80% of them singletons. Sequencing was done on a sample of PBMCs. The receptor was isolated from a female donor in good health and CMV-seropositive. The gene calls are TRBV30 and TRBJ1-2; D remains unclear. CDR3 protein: CAWSATRGGYTF. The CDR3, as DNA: TGTGCCTGGAGTGCCACACGGGGTGGCTACACCTTC. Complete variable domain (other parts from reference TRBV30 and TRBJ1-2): SQTIHQWPATLVQPVGSPLSLECTVEGTSNPNLYWYRQAAGRGLQLLFYSVGIGQISSEVPQNLSASRPQDRQFILSSKKLLLSDSGFYLCAWSATRGGYTFGSGTRLTVV.